This TCR beta chain was recorded in a study of T cells expressing NK-cell markers. Study details: Seropositivity for HCMV was found in seven of the eight sequenced donors, with one seronegative. Study outcomes and limitations: A handful of donors carried dominant NKG2C+ clonotypes that made up about 1.0-7.0% of their CD8+ T cells.

Beta-chain TCR cDNA was generated via 5'RACE template switching with UMIs. TCRdb processed the 5' RACE reads again and assigns one entry to each CDR3 protein, with no DNA. This sample's clone table lists tens of thousands of distinct CDR3 sequences. Of note for this clonotype: Antigen: not known.

This CDR3 has 16 amino acids. Germline CDR1 is SGDLS and CDR2 is YYNGEE. The sequencing input was blood T cells: a sorted CD56 or NKG2C T cell subset, CD4+ or CD8+ T cells, or bulk PBMC T cells (not recorded which). The J gene is TRBJ2-1, the V gene TRBV9; TCRdb selects TRBD1, and the lack of DNA leaves this call unchecked. The origin of this receptor is a woman between 18 and 69 years old in good health. The chain's CDR3 is CASSADRDRGTNEQFF.